Listed below are T cell receptor beta chains from one sample, sequenced in a study of blood T cell repertoires in COVID-19. Method: immunoSEQ multiplex PCR; TCRdb's copy keeps in-frame clones and lacks some. Among hundreds of thousands of clones listed, over 75% were seen once. The material sequenced was PBMCs or T cells enriched from blood (not recorded which). The receptors originated from a man aged 18 to 29 who had recovered from COVID-19. The conserved cysteine and the conserved F or W are not part of the CDR3 here. Size tells how often a clone was seen (once, few, many) or the class of an expanded clone, and some rows leave it out.

TRBV7-9	TRBJ2-7	-	ASSFRAGLSYEQY
TRBV6-1	TRBJ1-5	-	ASSGFLRGGGQPQH
TRBV7-2	TRBJ1-4	-	ASSLGLHSTNEKLF
TRBV19	TRBJ2-1	-	ASSAAAGGPNEQF
TRBV5-4	TRBJ2-5	-	ASSGPGQGWETQY
TRBV3-1/TRBV3-2	TRBJ2-5	-	ASSQAELAGGPGTQY
TRBV2	TRBJ2-7	-	ASMRGGGDEQY
TRBV11-2	TRBJ2-2	-	ASSLGGSTGELF
TRBV7-9	TRBJ2-6	-	ASSLGGSGANVLT
TRBV13	TRBJ2-3	-	ASSLGALAGQDTQY
TRBV27	TRBJ1-4	-	ASSGQGAYEKLF
TRBV3-1/TRBV3-2	TRBJ1-1	-	ASSLGTGMDTEAF
TRBV5-1	TRBJ2-5	-	ASSLQGAGGQETQY
TRBV19	TRBJ1-2	-	ASSQDRGGYGYT
TRBV10-3	TRBJ2-7	-	AISEGVQLYEQY
TRBV20-1	TRBJ1-2	-	SARTGYGYT
TRBV2	TRBJ2-7	-	ASRRTGDPYEQY
TRBV6-6	TRBJ2-1	-	ASSHPPGLALYNEQF
TRBV28	TRBJ1-1	-	ASSWGGSAYTEAF
TRBV4-1	TRBJ1-2	-	ASSLRGGTEYGYT
TRBV2	TRBJ1-2	-	ASSGQGANYGYT
TRBV18	TRBJ1-5	-	ASGEGEGQPQH
TRBV29-1	TRBJ1-1	few	SVEERGGGAGKAF
TRBV7-6	TRBJ2-7	few	ASSPGLAGYEQY
TRBV27	TRBJ1-5	-	ASSLGTGGNQPQH
TRBV2	TRBJ1-2	-	ASSEKQGAGYT
TRBV7-9	TRBJ1-6	-	ASSLSTGGSSPLH
TRBV5-1	TRBJ2-3	-	ASSPTTSGRGTDTQY
TRBV6-1	TRBJ1-1	-	ASSEWTGNMNTEAF
TRBV4-1	TRBJ1-4	-	ASSLAGANEKLF
TRBV5-4	TRBJ1-6	-	ASSLEGGNSPLH
TRBV19	TRBJ2-3	-	ASKSGLAWDTQY
TRBV10-2	TRBJ2-5	-	ASSDERGGRETQY
TRBV12-2	TRBJ2-4	-	ASRSTGLAKNIQY
TRBV28	TRBJ2-4	-	ASSSTGLAKNIQY
TRBV18	TRBJ1-1	-	ASSPTKNTEAF
TRBV7-9	TRBJ2-7	-	ASSFIEGASYEQY
TRBV7-2	TRBJ1-2	-	ASSLDGRGVGYT
TRBV7-2	TRBJ2-1	-	ASSLVSGGYNEQF
TRBV28	TRBJ1-1	-	ASRADYGIVDTEAF
TRBV2	TRBJ2-5	-	ASTNQETQY
TRBV25-1	TRBJ1-1	-	ASSEGQVNTEAF
TRBV3-1/TRBV3-2	TRBJ2-2	-	ASSPLAGESPNTGELF
TRBV6-4	TRBJ1-3	-	ASSDGTRRTISSGNTIY
TRBV3-1/TRBV3-2	TRBJ2-7	-	ASSQVGLAESYEQY
TRBV19	TRBJ1-3	-	ASSLDRAPGNTIY
TRBV30	TRBJ1-1	few	AWRETGGGAF
TRBV19	TRBJ2-7	-	ASSRGIYEQY
TRBV5-1	TRBJ2-5	-	ASSLPLAGSETQY
TRBV28	TRBJ2-1	-	ASSPGTSGRFGEQF
TRBV7-9	TRBJ1-1	once	ASSLGDRVSTEAF
TRBV12-3/TRBV12-4	TRBJ2-5	-	ASSFSYFQY